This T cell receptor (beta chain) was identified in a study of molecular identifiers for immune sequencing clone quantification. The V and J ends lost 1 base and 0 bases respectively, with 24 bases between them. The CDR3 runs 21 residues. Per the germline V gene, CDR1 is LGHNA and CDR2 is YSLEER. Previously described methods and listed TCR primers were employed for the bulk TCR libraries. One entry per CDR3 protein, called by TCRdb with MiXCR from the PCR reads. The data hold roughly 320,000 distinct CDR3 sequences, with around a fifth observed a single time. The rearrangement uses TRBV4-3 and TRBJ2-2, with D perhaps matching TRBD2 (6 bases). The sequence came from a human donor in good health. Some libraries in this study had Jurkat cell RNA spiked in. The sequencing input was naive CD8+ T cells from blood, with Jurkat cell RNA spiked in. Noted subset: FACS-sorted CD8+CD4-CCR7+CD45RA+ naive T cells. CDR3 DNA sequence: TGCGCCAGCAGCCAAGTATCGAGCGGGTCTTATCTAGAGTCGAACACCGGGGAGCTGTTTTTT. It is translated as CASSQVSSGSYLESNTGELFF.